What follows describes a single TCR beta chain. These data belong to a study of human T cells and chemical hapten exposure. The CDR3 length is 15 residues. The J segment lost 4 bases and the V segment lost 0 bases, leaving 1 base of the junction unmatched. Germline assignment: CDR1 SGHNT and CDR2 YYREEE (reference sequence). Time point here: patch test 2, 6 weeks after DPC sensitization. Treatment specified: therapeutic diphenylcyclopropenone sensitization with weekly scalp DPC. The starting material, unfractionated whole blood, was used for total RNA extraction. A single record per CDR3 protein comes from TCRdb applying MiXCR to the RACE reads. The sample has approximately 87,000 distinct CDR3 sequences, about an eighth seen once; the top ten hold 3.2%.

The receptor was isolated from a woman aged 40 to 50 with alopecia areata. Some clones in this sample may be carry-over from other donors' samples. The gene calls are TRBV5-4 and TRBJ1-5, with 10 positions matching TRBD1. The sample here was whole blood, taken in connection with sensitization to the hapten diphenylcyclopropenone (DPC). CDR3 nucleotide sequence: TGTGCCAGCAGCTTGGGGGGACAGGGGAATCAGCCCCAGCATTTT. Translation: CASSLGGQGNQPQHF.